The 27 T cell receptor beta chains below come from one sample, sequenced in a study of T cells after yellow fever vaccination. TCRdb passed the 5' RACE reads through MiXCR, listing each CDR3 protein once. The table lists hundreds of thousands of distinct CDR3 sequences, 10% to 15% of them singletons, with about 15% in the top ten. This specimen consisted of PBMCs, obtained on the day of the yellow fever booster vaccination. These receptors were taken from a man in his thirties or forties who received the YFV17D yellow fever vaccine.

The V and J genes are TRBV19 and TRBJ1-5; D is ambiguous. Trimming stripped 4 bases from V and 1 base from J, with 8 bases between. The CDR3 extends over 14 amino acids. Looked up from germline, CDR1 is LNHDA and CDR2 is SQIVND (reference sequence). This chain's CDR3 is CASSSIGSNQPQHF. As DNA, the CDR3 is TGTGCCAGTAGTAGCATAGGGAGCAATCAGCCCCAGCATTTT.

This clonotype occurred many times. The rearrangement uses TRBV12-3 or TRBV12-4 and TRBJ1-2, with 8 bases matching TRBD1. With V trimmed by 6 bases and J by 4 bases, 4 bases remained unmatched. The CDR3 is made up of 13 amino acids. CDR3 protein: CASRGTGRYGYTF. The CDR3 DNA is TGTGCCAGCAGAGGGACAGGCCGCTATGGCTACACCTTC.

This chain uses TRBV20-1 with TRBJ2-3; 8 bases agree with TRBD2. CDR1 DFQATT and CDR2 SNEGSKA come from the germline V gene (reference sequence). The CDR3 sequence is 17 residues long. V was pared by 1 base and J by 3 bases, with 12 bases of the junction left unmatched. The CDR3 spells CSARGASGSGGTDTQYF. The CDR3 nucleotides are TGCAGTGCTAGAGGGGCCAGCGGGAGCGGAGGAACAGATACGCAGTATTTT.

Judged by abundance, this clonotype is medium-sized. This rearrangement joins TRBV10-3 to TRBJ2-5, with D possibly being TRBD2 (6 bases). Germline V lookup: CDR1 ENHRY, CDR2 SYGVKD. Trimming pared 9 bases from V and 2 bases from J, leaving 13 bases between. The CDR3 covers 13 residues. The CDR3, as DNA: TGTGCCATTGGGACTCCGCTACAAGAGACCCAGTACTTC. It translates to CAIGTPLQETQYF.

This clonotype has only a few counts. The chain combines TRBV5-5 with TRBJ2-7; 10 bases agree with TRBD2. Germline values: CDR1 SGHKS, CDR2 YYEKEE (reference sequence). V lost 4 bases, J lost 7 bases, and 14 bases stayed unmatched. This CDR3 spans 16 amino acids. The chain's CDR3 is CASSIMGLATSGEQYF. The DNA for the CDR3 is TGTGCCAGCAGCATAATGGGACTAGCGACCTCGGGAGAGCAGTACTTC.

This chain uses TRBV5-1 with TRBJ1-1; the match to TRBD1 covers 7 bases. CDR3 length: 14 amino acids. In germline, CDR1 is SGHRS, CDR2 YFSETQ. V lost 0 bases to trimming and J lost 4 bases; unmatched junction nucleotides: 3. CDR3 sequence reads: CASSLEGGRTEAFF. The CDR3 DNA is TGCGCCAGCAGCTTGGAAGGGGGCCGCACTGAAGCTTTCTTT.

DNA for the CDR3: TGTGCCACCAGCCCGTCGACGGGGAGGAGGTACACTGAAGCTTTCTTT. It yields the protein CATSPSTGRRYTEAFF. The chain uses TRBV15 and TRBJ1-1; no firm D call. This CDR3 contains 16 residues. Trimming cost V 5 bases and J 3 bases, with 19 bases left between them. CDR1 and CDR2 from the germline V gene are LNHNV and YYDKDF (reference sequence).

V and J are TRBV27 and TRBJ2-1, with 7 positions matching TRBD2. The CDR3 is 16 residues long. CDR1 is MNHEY, CDR2 SMNVEV, per germline (reference sequence). With V trimmed by 0 bases and J by 0 bases, 2 bases remained unmatched. CDR3: CASSLSPSGSYNEQFF. For the CDR3, the DNA is TGTGCCAGCAGTTTATCCCCTAGCGGCTCCTACAATGAGCAGTTCTTC.

The J gene is TRBJ2-7, the V gene TRBV15; D remains unclear. Germline assignment: CDR1 LNHNV and CDR2 YYDKDF (reference sequence). The CDR3 extends over 13 amino acids. V lost 6 bases and J lost 0, with 9 bases in between. The CDR3 DNA follows: TGTGCCACCAGTTCACTGAGCTCCTACGAGCAGTACTTC. Residues: CATSSLSSYEQYF.

This rearrangement joins TRBV19 to TRBJ2-1, with TRBD2 as a possible D gene (6 bases). The germline V gene encodes CDR1 LNHDA and CDR2 SQIVND (reference sequence). Trimming left V 8 bases short and J 5 bases short, with 13 bases between. This CDR3 is 13 amino acids long. The DNA of the CDR3 is TGTGCCAGTTCGGCGGGATTCCACAATGAGCAGTTCTTC. Translated: CASSAGFHNEQFF.

The chain couples TRBV6-5 to TRBJ2-1; 12 bases map to TRBD2. The CDR3 is 18 residues long. V lost 4 bases to trimming and J lost 7 bases; unmatched junction nucleotides: 14. Germline CDR1 is MNHEY and CDR2 is SVGAGI. CDR3 in DNA: TGTGCCAGCAGTTCTCCCGGGCTAGCGGGAGGGCCGAGGAATGAGCAGTTCTTC. This encodes CASSSPGLAGGPRNEQFF.

Only a few counts were recorded for this clonotype. The J gene is TRBJ2-7, the V gene TRBV6-5, with TRBD2 as a possible D gene (5 bases). The ends were cut back, 2 bases at V and 2 bases at J, with 10 bases in the middle. Germline V gene data show CDR1 as MNHEY and CDR2 as SVGAGI. The length of the CDR3 is 14 residues. CDR3 DNA sequence: TGTGCCAGCAGTTACGTTCGAGGGACCTACGAGCAGTACTTC. Translating it yields CASSYVRGTYEQYF.

J is TRBJ2-4 and V is TRBV30; no reliable D call. The CDR3 spans 15 residues. Germline assignment: CDR1 GTSNPN and CDR2 SVGIG (reference sequence). Trimming shortened V by 4 bases and J by 0 bases, and 13 bases separated the two germline ends. The DNA for the CDR3 is TGTGCCTGGAATACCCCCGAGGAAGCCAAAAACATTCAGTACTTC. It is translated as CAWNTPEEAKNIQYF.

V gene TRBV9 combines with J gene TRBJ2-7, with 7 nucleotides matching TRBD2. The junction had 6 bases not matched to a gene; V was cut back by 1 base and J by 2 bases. CDR1 is SGDLS and CDR2 is YYNGEE in the germline V gene. The CDR3 loop spans 15 amino acids. The CDR3 DNA follows: TGTGCCAGCAGCGTACAGGTGGGAGGGCCCTACGAGCAGTACTTC. Translating it yields CASSVQVGGPYEQYF.

This clonotype has a handful of counts. The gene calls are TRBV10-3 and TRBJ1-1; D may be TRBD1 (6 bases). CDR1 is ENHRY and CDR2 is SYGVKD in the germline V gene. The CDR3 sequence is 15 residues long. Trimming took off 4 bases at V and 1 base at J, with 13 bases between the two ends. CDR3 DNA sequence: TGTGCCATCAGTGTCCAGGGGTTGGGGAACACTGAAGCTTTCTTT. Its translation: CAISVQGLGNTEAFF.

V and J are TRBV7-2 and TRBJ2-7; D call uncertain. The CDR3 loop spans 15 amino acids. Germline-derived CDR1 and CDR2 are SGHTA and FQGNSA. V was trimmed by 5 bases and J by 2 bases, leaving 16 bases between them. CDR3 nucleotide sequence: TGTGCCAGCAGCGTAACCCCCGGGCAAACCTACGAGCAGTACTTC. Amino acid sequence: CASSVTPGQTYEQYF.

The V and J genes are TRBV29-1 and TRBJ2-7; 7 bases are a match to TRBD2. The length of the CDR3 is 13 residues. Germline trimming cut 6 bases from V and 3 bases from J; bases unmatched to any gene: 8. Germline assignment: CDR1 SQVTM and CDR2 ANQGSEA. CDR3 sequence: CSVDMGGNYEQYF. The CDR3 DNA reads TGCAGCGTCGATATGGGAGGGAACTACGAGCAGTACTTC.

V is TRBV10-3 and J is TRBJ2-2; weak D call: TRBD2 (5 bases). Trimming took 11 bases from V and 0 from J, leaving 10 bases between them. This CDR3 spans 13 amino acids. CDR1 and CDR2 (germline): ENHRY, SYGVKD. DNA of the CDR3: TGTGCCGGAGGAAGGGCGAACACCGGGGAGCTGTTTTTT. Protein product: CAGGRANTGELFF.

The sample holds a few counts of this clonotype. The J gene is TRBJ1-1, the V gene TRBV9, with TRBD1 matching 8 bases. Unmatched junction bases numbered 5, after V lost 3 bases and J lost 4 bases. Per germline, CDR1 SGDLS and CDR2 YYNGEE. The CDR3 spans 14 residues. CDR3 amino acids: CASSARQGITEAFF. The CDR3 nucleotides are TGTGCCAGCAGCGCGCGACAGGGGATCACTGAAGCTTTCTTT.

The chain joins TRBV11-3 to TRBJ1-1; D is possibly TRBD1 (6 bases). CDR1 and CDR2 from the germline V gene are SGHNT and YENEEA. The CDR3 runs 16 residues. Trimming shortened V by 4 bases and J by 3 bases, and 18 bases separated the two germline ends. CDR3 in amino acids: CASSCFVDRRDTEAFF. CDR3 DNA: TGTGCCAGCAGCTGTTTTGTAGACAGGCGTGACACTGAAGCTTTCTTT.

This sequence joins TRBV10-3 and TRBJ2-2; 7 bases map to TRBD1. Germline CDR1 reads ENHRY; CDR2 reads SYGVKD. The CDR3 consists of 16 residues. V lost 5 bases, J lost 1 base, and 7 bases stayed unmatched. As DNA, the CDR3 is TGTGCCATCAGTTTCCTCGGGACAGAGAACACCGGGGAGCTGTTTTTT. Its protein product is CAISFLGTENTGELFF.

This chain joins TRBV7-2 and TRBJ2-7; possible D gene TRBD2, 5 bases. CDR1 SGHTA and CDR2 FQGNSA come from the germline V gene. Trimming left V 1 base short and J 3 bases short, with 13 bases between. CDR3 length: 15 amino acids. The CDR3 sequence: CASSLGRLAYYEQYF. The CDR3 DNA is TGTGCCAGCAGCTTAGGCCGGTTAGCGTACTACGAGCAGTACTTC.

V is TRBV25-1 and J is TRBJ2-4, with 12 positions matching TRBD2. V lost 3 bases and J lost 7; bases outside the gene matches: 4. This CDR3 is 15 amino acids long. Looked up from germline, CDR1 is MGHDK and CDR2 is SYGVNS. The CDR3 loop is CASSDLTSGSNIQYF. The CDR3 DNA sequence: TGTGCCAGCAGTGATCTGACTAGCGGGAGTAACATTCAGTACTTC.

This clonotype was detected a few times. In DNA form, the CDR3 reads TGCAGCGTGGCCACAGGGTTCGAGCAGTACTTC. It specifies CSVATGFEQYF. The V gene is TRBV29-1, the J gene TRBJ2-7, with D possibly TRBD1 on 6 matching bases. Deletions cut 6 bases from V and 6 bases from J, with 12 bases between. The V gene's germline CDR1 is SQVTM and CDR2 ANQGSEA. The CDR3 is 11 residues long.

The rearrangement links TRBV12-3 or TRBV12-4 to TRBJ1-1; D ambiguous. The V end was cut by 7 bases, the J end by 1 base, with 10 bases between. The CDR3 has 13 amino acids. The DNA of the CDR3 is TGTGCCAGCAACCTCAGTTGGAACACTGAAGCTTTCTTT. Translation gives CASNLSWNTEAFF.

This clonotype has just one count. The chain has TRBV20-1 and TRBJ2-6, with unresolved D. This CDR3 spans 14 amino acids. Germline V lookup: CDR1 DFQATT, CDR2 SNEGSKA (reference sequence). Trimming took off 6 bases at V and 4 bases at J, with 13 bases between the two ends. The DNA of the CDR3 is TGCAGTGCCAGGACCGATTTAGGGGCCAACGTCCTGACTTTC. Amino acids: CSARTDLGANVLTF.

The chain combines TRBV5-1 with TRBJ2-5, with D tentatively TRBD2 (6 bases). In germline, CDR1 is SGHRS, CDR2 YFSETQ. Trimming took off 6 bases at V and 7 bases at J, with 10 bases between the two ends. This CDR3 spans 11 amino acids. The CDR3 reads CASTPGGTQYF. The CDR3 DNA reads TGCGCCAGCACCCCCGGGGGGACCCAGTACTTC. The complete variable domain, with remaining parts taken from reference TRBV5-1 and TRBJ2-5, reads KAGVTQTPRYLIKTRGQQVTLSCSPISGHRSVSWYQQTPGQGLQFLFEYFSETQRNKGNFPGRFSGRQFSNSRSEMNVSTLELGDSALYLCASTPGGTQYFGPGTRLLVL.